A single sample is the source of the 5 T cell receptor beta chains below, sequenced in a study of T cell repertoires in cytomegalovirus infection. TCRdb processed the reads anew with MiXCR; each CDR3 protein has one entry. Among fewer than 300,000 distinct CDR3 sequences, about 23% were seen once, and the ten largest hold about 15%. What was sequenced was PBMCs. The receptors shown here come from a human donor in good health (CMV status not recorded). Some clones in this sample may be carry-over from other donors' samples.

The gene calls are TRBV19 and TRBJ2-7; maybe TRBD2 (6 bases). The length of the CDR3 is 13 residues. Germline V gene data show CDR1 as LNHDA and CDR2 as SQIVND (reference sequence). Trimming removed 5 bases from V and 3 bases from J, with 11 bases in between. Written as DNA, the CDR3 is TGTGCCAGTAGTGAGCGGGTAAACTACGAGCAGTACTTC. Translated, it gives CASSERVNYEQYF.

This clonotype was seen many times. J is TRBJ1-1 and V is TRBV6-6; no definite D call. This CDR3 spans 13 amino acids. Trimming shortened V by 1 base and J by 8 bases, and 11 bases separated the two germline ends. Looked up from germline, CDR1 is MNHNY and CDR2 is SVGAGI (reference sequence). The CDR3 sequence: CASSYLTSHEAFF. The CDR3 DNA sequence: TGTGCCAGCAGTTACTTGACATCCCACGAAGCTTTCTTT.

This clonotype occurred a few times. CDR3 sequence (DNA): TGTGCCACCAGTGGATCAATTGGCAATCAGCCCCAGCATTTT. Residues: CATSGSIGNQPQHF. The chain joins TRBV24-1 to TRBJ1-5; D is uncertain. The CDR3 totals 14 residues. Germline assignment: CDR1 KGHDR and CDR2 SFDVKD. V shed 5 bases and J shed 2 bases, with 9 bases lying between them.

V and J are TRBV12-3 or TRBV12-4 and TRBJ2-7; a weak D match, TRBD2 (5 bases). Deletions cut 6 bases from V and 2 bases from J, with 11 bases between. The CDR3 length is 13 residues. CDR3 DNA sequence: TGTGCCAGCAGGTCAGGACTGGCCTACGAGCAGTACTTC. Its protein is CASRSGLAYEQYF.

This clonotype was observed many times. This chain joins TRBV7-2 and TRBJ2-5; 9 bases are a match to TRBD1. With V trimmed by 5 bases and J by 9 bases, 7 bases remained unmatched. The germline V gene encodes CDR1 SGHTA and CDR2 FQGNSA. This CDR3 region has 13 residues. CDR3 DNA sequence: TGTGCCAGCAGCCCGGGACAGGGCATGGCCCAGTACTTC. Translated: CASSPGQGMAQYF.